Listed below are T cell receptor beta chains from one sample, sequenced in a study of PD-L1 blockade in urothelial cancer. Using immunoSEQ multiplex PCR, the repertoire was profiled, and TCRdb retains in-frame clones only, with some absent. The data contain some 76,000 clones, 85% to 90% of them seen just once; the ten biggest clones take up 3.4%. The material was PBMCs, obtained around atezolizumab (anti-PD-L1) treatment. These receptors all come from a man aged 55 to 70 with urothelial cancer. Each CDR3 is given with its conserved first and last residue. D genes are given only for firm matches.

TRBV9	TRBD1	TRBJ1-3	CASSGGQGLSGNTIYF
TRBV28	TRBD1	TRBJ2-7	CASSPATGAKQYF
TRBV2	TRBD1	TRBJ1-1	CASRMTGVNTEAFF
TRBV2	NA	TRBJ1-5	CASSGGVDQPQHF
TRBV9	TRBD2	TRBJ2-1	CASSETTSGSVSSYNEQFF
TRBV4-1	TRBD1	TRBJ2-7	CASGLQLRTGIYEQYF
TRBV7-9	TRBD1	TRBJ2-3	CASSAGQGGDTQYF
TRBV19	NA	TRBJ1-5	CASTLERQGSQPQHF
TRBV7-9	TRBD2	TRBJ2-4	CASSPAGGRIQYF
TRBV7-9	TRBD1	TRBJ1-4	CASSLVSGQKNEKLFF
TRBV27	NA	TRBJ1-1	CASSRGMNTEAFF
TRBV28	NA	TRBJ2-5	CASSLPDQGAQYF
TRBV29-1	TRBD1	TRBJ2-3	CSVEGTEGTDTQYF
TRBV19	TRBD1	TRBJ1-1	CASSVGTGGGEAFF
TRBV28	NA	TRBJ1-5	CASSLSVEPQHF
TRBV29-1	TRBD1	TRBJ1-2	CSVGDRGYGYTF
TRBV19	TRBD2	TRBJ2-6	CASVEYGGGSGANVLTF
TRBV27	TRBD1	TRBJ1-2	CASSMLFLPRTGGSGYTF
TRBV6-5	TRBD1	TRBJ2-7	CASSRRQGNEQYF
TRBV5-1	TRBD1	TRBJ1-1	CASSFGTGGANTEAFF
TRBV29-1	TRBD1	TRBJ2-7	CSVGDRGSYEQYF
TRBV5-1	TRBD2	TRBJ2-4	CASSQTSGSLAKNIQYF
TRBV7-7	TRBD2	TRBJ2-2	CASSPRGANTGELFF
TRBV5-1	TRBD1	TRBJ1-1	CASSLGDRGRLGTEAFF
TRBV18	TRBD2	TRBJ2-1	CASSIAGAEVYEQFF
TRBV25-1	NA	TRBJ1-1	CASSQDRLNTEAFF
TRBV28	TRBD2	TRBJ2-4	CASISSGKNIQYF
TRBV6-5	TRBD1	TRBJ2-7	CASSVRDSSYEQYF
TRBV18	TRBD1	TRBJ2-2	CASSLDRAWNTELFF
TRBV7-9	TRBD1	TRBJ1-5	CASSSTTGRQPQHF
TRBV28	TRBD1	TRBJ2-7	CASSSSGTGIYEQYF
TRBV7-3	NA	TRBJ1-2	CASSLESNYGYTF
TRBV7-9	TRBD2	TRBJ2-7	CASSPPGLAGVYEQYF
TRBV5-4	NA	TRBJ1-5	CASSLAFFVRDNQPQHF
TRBV4-1	TRBD2	TRBJ2-7	CASSQAGLVAGDYEQYF
TRBV14	NA	TRBJ2-5	CASSQERRQPDQETQYF
TRBV2	NA	TRBJ2-2	CASRMTGGRITGELFF
TRBV6-5	TRBD2	TRBJ2-7	CASRGVGGHYEQYF
TRBV9	TRBD2	TRBJ2-3	CASSVGIGTSGTDTQYF
TRBV5-4	TRBD1	TRBJ1-2	CASSSQGGYGYTF
TRBV2	TRBD1	TRBJ2-7	CASNGQGSAYEQYF
TRBV10-2	TRBD2	TRBJ2-3	CASSEAGGLDTQYF
TRBV5-1	TRBD1	TRBJ1-1	CASSLRYGQGAEAFF
TRBV4-2	NA	TRBJ2-2	CASSPAWRGGAINTGELFF
TRBV2	TRBD1	TRBJ1-5	CASKGGEGNQPQHF
TRBV28	NA	TRBJ1-5	CASSFIGGSQPQHF
TRBV30	NA	TRBJ2-6	CAWSVAGRPSSGANVLTF
TRBV14	NA	TRBJ1-5	CASSQDGGRGPQHF
TRBV2	TRBD1	TRBJ2-6	CASRKTGAAGANVLTF
TRBV29-1	NA	TRBJ1-1	CSARDEENIGGLTAFF
TRBV2	NA	TRBJ2-7	CASRGDTSYEQYF
TRBV5-1	NA	TRBJ2-3	CASSFGPTGWTTDTQYF
TRBV5-6	TRBD1	TRBJ1-1	CASSSGGYTEAFF
TRBV7-9	TRBD1	TRBJ1-2	CASSLPRGQGYGYTF
TRBV28	TRBD1	TRBJ1-5	CASSSSGTGGTGRQPQHF
TRBV5-6	NA	TRBJ2-5	CASSQTAGGGTQYF
TRBV6-1	NA	TRBJ2-7	CASSGRGSSYEQYF
TRBV19	TRBD1	TRBJ2-5	CASSIDGTGGGETQYF